Reported below is one T cell receptor beta chain. TCRdb's copy holds only in-frame clones and misses some; the assay was immunoSEQ multiplex PCR. Here the sample spans around 250,000 clones, approximately 85% being singletons. The entry originates in a study of blood T cell repertoires in COVID-19. The source of this sequence is a woman aged 50 to 60 with acute COVID-19. Sequencing was done on a sample of PBMCs or T cells enriched from blood (not recorded which).

Here the CDR3 reads CASGFTDRGRGFEAFF. The CDR3 DNA is TGTGCTAGTGGTTTCACGGACAGGGGGCGCGGGTTTGAAGCTTTCTTT. The gene calls are TRBV12-5 and TRBJ1-1, with TRBD1 matching over 11 bases. Trimming cost V 3 bases and J 7 bases; bases outside gene matches: 10. The CDR3 covers 16 residues. Germline V gene sequence: CDR1 LGHNT, CDR2 FRNRAP.